A selection of T cell receptor beta chains follows, all from one sample in a study of cytomegalovirus exposure and HLA in healthy donors. Method: immunoSEQ multiplex PCR; TCRdb's copy keeps in-frame clones and lacks some. Of some 210,000 clones in the sample, around 73% were seen once. Sequencing was done on a sample of PBMCs. The source of these receptors is a male donor in good health and CMV-seronegative. Both conserved end residues are part of each CDR3. A D gene is named only where the DNA matches it firmly. Where a row states a size, it is once, few, many or the class of an expanded clone; other rows omit it.

TRBV7-3	TRBJ2-1	TRBD2	.	CASSLGGGSNEQFF	TGTGCCAGCAGCTTAGGCGGGGGGTCGAATGAGCAGTTCTTC
TRBV7-2	TRBJ2-2	TRBD2	.	CASSLAITSGRAGGTGELFF	TGTGCCAGCAGCTTAGCGATAACTAGCGGGAGGGCCGGGGGCACCGGGGAGCTGTTTTTT
TRBV11-2	TRBJ2-3	TRBD2	.	CASSWASGSPDTQYF	TGTGCCAGCAGCTGGGCTAGCGGGAGCCCAGATACGCAGTATTTT
TRBV27	TRBJ2-1	.	.	CASSLLVSSYNEQFF	TGTGCCAGCAGTTTATTGGTTAGCTCCTACAATGAGCAGTTCTTC
TRBV4-1	TRBJ1-4	TRBD1	few	CASSQATTRQGVGEKLFF	TGCGCCAGCAGCCAAGCTACGACCCGACAGGGAGTGGGGGAAAAACTGTTTTTT
TRBV14	TRBJ1-2	.	.	CASSQEIINYGYTF	TGTGCCAGCAGCCAAGAAATAATAAACTATGGCTACACCTTC
TRBV19	TRBJ2-2	TRBD2	.	CASSIPGGVTGELFF	TGTGCCAGTAGTATCCCGGGAGGAGTCACCGGGGAGCTGTTTTTT
TRBV9	TRBJ2-5	.	.	CASSVVSGETQYF	TGTGCCAGCAGCGTAGTAAGCGGAGAGACCCAGTACTTC
TRBV19	TRBJ2-2	.	.	CASHGGFNTGELFF	TGTGCCAGTCATGGAGGGTTCAACACCGGGGAGCTGTTTTTT
TRBV10-1	TRBJ2-3	TRBD2	once	CASSGLAGSFGTQYF	TGCGCCAGCAGTGGGCTAGCGGGATCCTTCGGTACGCAGTATTTT
TRBV9	TRBJ2-2	TRBD1	.	CASGGQGYTGELFF	TGTGCCAGCGGGGGACAGGGATACACCGGGGAGCTGTTTTTT
TRBV4-1	TRBJ2-3	.	.	CASSRVDFADTQYF	TGCGCCAGCAGTCGGGTGGATTTCGCAGATACGCAGTATTTT
TRBV28	TRBJ2-7	.	once	CASSFYRFSYEQYF	TGTGCCAGCAGTTTCTACAGGTTTTCCTACGAGCAGTACTTC
TRBV7-3	TRBJ2-5	TRBD1	.	CASSWDSQETQYF	TGTGCCAGCAGCTGGGACAGCCAAGAGACCCAGTACTTC
TRBV5-3	TRBJ2-7	.	once	CARSLRNRLTYEQYF	TGTGCCAGAAGCTTGAGGAACAGGCTAACCTACGAGCAGTACTTC
TRBV2	TRBJ1-1	.	few	CASSEAARGTEAFF	TGTGCCAGCAGTGAAGCGGCCAGGGGCACTGAAGCTTTCTTT
TRBV19	TRBJ2-3	TRBD2	.	CASSPQLAQSTDTQYF	TGTGCCAGTAGTCCACAACTAGCGCAGAGCACAGATACGCAGTATTTT
TRBV19	TRBJ2-2	TRBD2	.	CASSIGGVITGELFF	TGTGCCAGTAGTATCGGGGGGGTCATCACCGGGGAGCTGTTTTTT
TRBV7-8	TRBJ2-6	.	.	CASSLWGRGGANVLTF	TGTGCCAGCAGCTTATGGGGGCGCGGGGGGGCCAACGTCCTGACTTTC
TRBV15	TRBJ2-5	TRBD2	.	CATSRDLAGEETQYF	TGTGCCACCAGCAGAGATTTGGCGGGAGAGGAGACCCAGTACTTC
TRBV5-5	TRBJ2-2	.	.	CASLSELNTGELFF	TGTGCCAGCCTCTCGGAGCTGAACACCGGGGAGCTGTTTTTT
TRBV9	TRBJ2-7	TRBD2	.	CASSVGNSGSHEQYF	TGTGCCAGCAGCGTAGGAAATAGCGGGAGCCACGAGCAGTACTTC
TRBV7-9	TRBJ2-7	TRBD2	.	CASSSPSGGTYEQYF	TGTGCCAGCAGTTCCCCTAGCGGGGGCACCTACGAGCAGTACTTC
TRBV6-5	TRBJ2-1	.	.	CASSYSFGRGNNEQFF	TGTGCCAGCAGTTATTCCTTTGGTAGGGGAAACAATGAGCAGTTCTTC
TRBV5-1	TRBJ2-7	TRBD2	.	CASSLGLAGGVSEQYF	TGCGCCAGCAGCCTCGGACTAGCGGGAGGAGTATCCGAGCAGTACTTC
TRBV6-1	TRBJ1-2	.	.	CASSEVAGLNYGYTF	TGTGCCAGCAGTGAAGTCGCGGGGCTAAACTATGGCTACACCTTC
TRBV4-2	TRBJ2-7	TRBD2	.	CASSPYWSPGLAGSHEQYF	TGTGCCAGCAGCCCCTATTGGAGTCCCGGACTAGCGGGATCCCACGAGCAGTACTTC
TRBV19	TRBJ1-4	TRBD1	once	CASTQNRGREKLFF	TGTGCCAGTACCCAAAACAGGGGACGCGAAAAACTGTTTTTT
TRBV18	TRBJ1-5	TRBD1	.	CASQADRVAQPQHF	TGTGCCAGCCAGGCGGACAGGGTTGCTCAGCCCCAGCATTTT
TRBV7-9	TRBJ1-5	.	.	CASSLEGRGAYQPQHF	TGTGCCAGCAGCTTAGAGGGCAGGGGCGCGTATCAGCCCCAGCATTTT
TRBV4-1	TRBJ1-5	.	.	CASSQETQGRQPQHF	TGCGCCAGCAGCCAAGAAACTCAGGGAAGACAGCCCCAGCATTTT
TRBV5-4	TRBJ1-3	.	.	CASSFGAASGNTIYF	TGTGCCAGCAGCTTTGGGGCAGCCTCTGGAAACACCATATATTTT
TRBV7-2	TRBJ1-2	.	.	CASSLGGVDYTF	TGTGCCAGCAGCTTAGGGGGAGTTGACTACACCTTC
TRBV4-2	TRBJ2-7	TRBD1	few	CASSQAGTGGDEQYF	TGTGCCAGCAGCCAAGCCGGGACAGGGGGCGACGAGCAGTACTTC
TRBV6-5	TRBJ2-7	TRBD2	.	CASSYSRTSGRAEQYF	TGTGCCAGCAGTTACTCCCGGACTAGCGGGAGGGCGGAGCAGTACTTC
TRBV19	TRBJ2-1	.	.	CASGRSATNEQFF	TGTGCCAGTGGGAGGAGCGCGACTAATGAGCAGTTCTTC
TRBV5-1	TRBJ2-3	.	.	CASSTSGAGTDTQYF	TGCGCCAGCAGCACCTCAGGGGCCGGCACAGATACGCAGTATTTT
TRBV11-3	TRBJ2-2	TRBD1	.	CASSRWTGPNTGELFF	TGTGCCAGCAGTCGATGGACAGGGCCGAACACCGGGGAGCTGTTTTTT
TRBV19	TRBJ1-2	.	.	CASGDRRNYGYTF	TGTGCCAGTGGAGACAGGAGGAACTATGGCTACACCTTC
TRBV27	TRBJ2-5	.	.	CASGPSGWETQYF	TGTGCCAGCGGCCCCTCAGGGTGGGAGACCCAGTACTTC
TRBV19	TRBJ1-2	.	few	CASRIQGSRANYGYTF	TGTGCCAGTAGGATCCAGGGTAGCCGGGCTAACTATGGCTACACCTTC
TRBV5-1	TRBJ2-5	.	.	CASSPQEGKSETQYF	TGCGCCAGCAGCCCACAGGAGGGGAAATCGGAGACCCAGTACTTC
TRBV5-1	TRBJ2-5	TRBD2	.	CASSPTSLAGETQYF	TGCGCCAGCAGCCCCACCTCCCTAGCGGGGGAGACCCAGTACTTC